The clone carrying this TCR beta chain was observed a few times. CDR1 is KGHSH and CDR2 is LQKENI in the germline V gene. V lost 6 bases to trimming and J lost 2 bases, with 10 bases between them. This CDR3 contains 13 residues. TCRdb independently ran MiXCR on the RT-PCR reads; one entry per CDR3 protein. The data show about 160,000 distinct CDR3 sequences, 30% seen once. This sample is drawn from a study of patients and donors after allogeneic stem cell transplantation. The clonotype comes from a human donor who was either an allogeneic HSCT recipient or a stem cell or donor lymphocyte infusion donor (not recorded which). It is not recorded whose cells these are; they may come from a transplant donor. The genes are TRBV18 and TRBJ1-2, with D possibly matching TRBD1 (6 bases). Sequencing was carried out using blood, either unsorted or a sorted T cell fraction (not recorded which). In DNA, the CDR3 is TGTGCCAGCTCCCACGACAGGAACTATGGCTACACCTTC. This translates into CASSHDRNYGYTF.